A selection of T cell receptor beta chains follows, all from one sample in a study of T cell changes during pregnancy in multiple sclerosis. Only in-frame clones appear in the TCRdb table, and some are missing; sequencing was by immunoSEQ multiplex PCR. This sample carries approximately 32,000 clones, roughly nine tenths of them seen once, and the ten largest clones take almost 5.5%. The source material was peripheral blood, sampled in the third trimester of pregnancy. These receptors all stem from a female donor in good health, enrolled as a control in a pregnancy study. Each CDR3 is given with its conserved first and last residue.

TRBV18	TRBJ2-1	CASSFGSGGPYNEQFF
TRBV19	TRBJ2-3	CASSIPSGRGSDTQYF
TRBV6-5	TRBJ1-5	CASSSGIFNQPQHF
TRBV15	TRBJ1-1	CATSRASGGSEAFF
TRBV15	TRBJ2-7	CATSRDLPGQGPYEQYF
TRBV9	TRBJ1-2	CASSVGLGDIENYGYTF
TRBV5-4	TRBJ2-2	CASSSPGGTGELFF
TRBV16	TRBJ1-2	CASSLNRDREKENYGYTF
TRBV7-3	TRBJ2-2	CASSLGVGPQGGELFF
TRBV19	TRBJ1-4	CASDPRTGSEKLFF
TRBV14	TRBJ2-7	CASSRTGGSYEQYF
TRBV12-5	TRBJ1-1	CASGSYGQGAKNTEAFF
TRBV28	TRBJ1-1	CASRRDTPVSFF
TRBV25-1	TRBJ2-2	CASSEIGAAGELFF
TRBV7-6	TRBJ2-7	CASSLGGQGFYEQYF
TRBV7-9	TRBJ2-5	CASSLAGVETQYF